A selection of T cell receptor beta chains follows, all from one sample in a study of blood T cell repertoires in COVID-19. TCRdb keeps only in-frame clones here, not all; method: immunoSEQ multiplex PCR. Seen here are approximately 290,000 clones, roughly 91% observed once, and the top ten hold roughly 0.8%. The sequencing input was peripheral blood. All receptors derive from a man aged 25-45 years with acute or convalescent COVID-19. CDR3s include the opening cysteine and the closing phenylalanine or tryptophan. D genes are given only for firm matches. Part of the rows lack a size; the others show once, few, many or a class for expanded clones.

size	V	J	D	CDR3	DNA
NA	TRBV6-1	TRBJ2-7	NA	CASSEAPGYDEQYF	TGTGCCAGCAGTGAAGCGCCAGGGTATGACGAGCAGTACTTC
NA	TRBV19	TRBJ2-7	NA	CASSPAGTRSYEQYF	TGTGCCAGTAGTCCCGCCGGGACACGTTCCTACGAGCAGTACTTC
NA	TRBV28	TRBJ2-1	NA	CASSSLTPNEQFF	TGTGCCAGCAGTTCTTTGACTCCCAATGAGCAGTTCTTC
NA	TRBV6-5	TRBJ1-5	NA	CASTRQLRQPQHF	TGTGCCAGCACCCGACAGCTTCGACAGCCCCAGCATTTT
NA	TRBV2	TRBJ2-3	TRBD2	CASSVFSGIDTQYF	TGTGCCAGCAGTGTTTTTAGCGGGATAGATACGCAGTATTTT
NA	TRBV6-5	TRBJ1-2	NA	CASSYNGVPGYTF	TGTGCCAGCAGTTACAACGGTGTGCCTGGCTACACCTTC
NA	TRBV28	TRBJ1-4	NA	CASSPPHSREGLFF	TGTGCCAGCAGTCCTCCACATTCCAGGGAAGGACTGTTTTTT
NA	TRBV27	TRBJ2-3	NA	CASSGTGDTQYF	TGTGCCAGCAGCGGAACGGGAGATACGCAGTATTTT
NA	TRBV6-6	TRBJ2-7	TRBD1	CASTRDRGIYEQYF	TGTGCCAGCACCCGGGACAGGGGAATCTACGAGCAGTACTTC
NA	TRBV6-5	TRBJ1-4	NA	CASSYSDTTNEKLFF	TGTGCCAGCAGTTACTCGGACACAACTAATGAAAAACTGTTTTTT
few	TRBV19	TRBJ1-3	NA	CASSTRAGSSGNTIYF	TGTGCCAGTAGTACCCGAGCAGGGTCCTCTGGAAACACCATATATTTT
NA	TRBV19	TRBJ1-5	NA	CASKDSSNQPQHF	TGTGCCAGTAAGGACAGTAGCAATCAGCCCCAGCATTTT